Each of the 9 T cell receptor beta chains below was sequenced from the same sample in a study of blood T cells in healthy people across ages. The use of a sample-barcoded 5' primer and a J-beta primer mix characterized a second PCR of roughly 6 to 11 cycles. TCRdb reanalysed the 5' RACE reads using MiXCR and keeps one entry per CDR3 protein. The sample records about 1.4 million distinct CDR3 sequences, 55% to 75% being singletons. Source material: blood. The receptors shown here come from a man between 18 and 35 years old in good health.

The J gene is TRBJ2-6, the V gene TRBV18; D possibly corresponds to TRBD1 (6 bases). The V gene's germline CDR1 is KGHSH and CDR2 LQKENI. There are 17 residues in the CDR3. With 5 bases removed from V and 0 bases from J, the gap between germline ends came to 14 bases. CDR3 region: CASSLSGQLSGANVLTF. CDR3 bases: TGTGCCAGCTCATTATCGGGACAACTCTCTGGGGCCAACGTCCTGACTTTC.

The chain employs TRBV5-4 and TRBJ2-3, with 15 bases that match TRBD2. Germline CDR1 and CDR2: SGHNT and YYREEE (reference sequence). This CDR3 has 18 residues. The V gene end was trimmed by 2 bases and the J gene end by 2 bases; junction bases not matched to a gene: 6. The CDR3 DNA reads TGTGCCAGCAGCTTCGGGACTAGCGGGAGGAGGAACACAGATACGCAGTATTTT. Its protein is CASSFGTSGRRNTDTQYF.

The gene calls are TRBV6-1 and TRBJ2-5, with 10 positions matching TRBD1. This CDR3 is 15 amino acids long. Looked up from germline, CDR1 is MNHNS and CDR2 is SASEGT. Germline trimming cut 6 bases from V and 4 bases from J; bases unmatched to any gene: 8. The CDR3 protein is CASSAGTGVLETQYF. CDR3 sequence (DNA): TGTGCCAGCAGCGCCGGGACAGGGGTTTTAGAGACCCAGTACTTC.

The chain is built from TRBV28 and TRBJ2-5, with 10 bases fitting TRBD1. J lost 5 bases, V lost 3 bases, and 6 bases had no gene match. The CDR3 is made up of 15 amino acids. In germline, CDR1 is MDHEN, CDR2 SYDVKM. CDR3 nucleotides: TGTGCCAGCAGTTTGGTGGACAGGGGGAAGGAGACCCAGTACTTC. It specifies CASSLVDRGKETQYF.

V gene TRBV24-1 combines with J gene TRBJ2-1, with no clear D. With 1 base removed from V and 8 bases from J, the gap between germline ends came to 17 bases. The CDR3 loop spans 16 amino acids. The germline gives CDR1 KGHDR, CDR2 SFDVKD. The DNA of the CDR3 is TGTGCCACCAGTGATTTTGCCCGTGGTGCCGGCGATGAGCAGTTCTTC. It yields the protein CATSDFARGAGDEQFF.

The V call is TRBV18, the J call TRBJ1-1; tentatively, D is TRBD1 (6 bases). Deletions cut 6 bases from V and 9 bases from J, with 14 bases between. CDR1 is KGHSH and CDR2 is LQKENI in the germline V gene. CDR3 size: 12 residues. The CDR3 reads CASSSDRIKAFF. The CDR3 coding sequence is TGTGCCAGCTCGTCCGACAGGATTAAAGCTTTCTTT. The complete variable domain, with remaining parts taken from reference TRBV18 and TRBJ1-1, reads NAGVMQNPRHLVRRRGQEARLRCSPMKGHSHVYWYRQLPEEGLKFMVYLQKENIIDESGMPKERFSAEFPKEGPSILRIQQVVRGDSAAYFCASSSDRIKAFFGQGTRLTVV.

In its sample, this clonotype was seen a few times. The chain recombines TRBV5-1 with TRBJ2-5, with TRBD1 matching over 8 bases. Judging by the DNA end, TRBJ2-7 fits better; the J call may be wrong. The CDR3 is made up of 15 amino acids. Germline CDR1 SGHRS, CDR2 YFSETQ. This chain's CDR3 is CASSPRQGLGHEQYF. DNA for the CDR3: TGCGCCAGCAGCCCCCGACAGGGGTTGGGGCACGAGCAGTACTTC.

In nucleotides, the CDR3 is TGTGCCAGCAGCTTAGCCGGGGCGGCACACAATGAGCAGTTCTTC. Encoded protein: CASSLAGAAHNEQFF. This chain joins TRBV7-9 and TRBJ2-1; D may correspond to TRBD1 or TRBD2 (5 bases each). V was trimmed by 0 bases and J by 5 bases, leaving 11 bases between them. The CDR3 loop spans 15 amino acids. Germline CDR1 SEHNR, CDR2 FQNEAQ (reference sequence).

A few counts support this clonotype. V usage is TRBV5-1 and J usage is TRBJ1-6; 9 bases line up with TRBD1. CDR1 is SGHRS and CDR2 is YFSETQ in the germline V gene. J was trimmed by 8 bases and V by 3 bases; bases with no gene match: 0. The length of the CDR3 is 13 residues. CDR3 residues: CASSWDRDSPLHF. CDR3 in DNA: TGCGCCAGCAGCTGGGACAGGGATTCACCCCTCCACTTT.